This entry is about one T cell receptor (beta chain). Germline V gene lookup returns CDR1 MNHNY and CDR2 SVGAGI (reference sequence). Trimming cost V 6 bases and J 0 bases; bases outside gene matches: 7. The CDR3 runs to 16 residues. The data were taken from a study of T cell repertoires in cytomegalovirus infection. TCRdb analysed the reads with MiXCR anew, one entry per CDR3 protein. The table includes around 530,000 distinct CDR3 sequences, roughly 29% detected once. The gene calls are TRBV6-6 and TRBJ1-1; 10 bases agree with TRBD1. The TCR sequence derives from a human donor in good health (CMV status not recorded). Some clones in this sample may be carry-over from other donors' samples. Sequencing was performed on PBMCs. The CDR3 DNA reads TGTGCCAGCAGCCCGGGACAGGGGCCCATGAACACTGAAGCTTTCTTT. It codes for CASSPGQGPMNTEAFF.